This entry lists 31 T cell receptor beta chains sequenced from one sample in a study of response to subunit inactivated influenza vaccine. TCRdb reanalysed the RT-PCR reads using MiXCR and keeps one entry per CDR3 protein. The sample has more than 700,000 distinct CDR3 sequences; around 21% are singletons. This specimen was PBMCs from blood, taken around 5 days after vaccination. The receptor source for this set is a man in his fifties who received an inactivated influenza vaccine.

The CDR3 protein is CASRREGSDTQYF. In DNA form, the CDR3 reads TGTGCCAGCAGGCGGGAGGGCTCAGATACGCAGTATTTT. This rearrangement joins TRBV7-2 to TRBJ2-3, with 9 bases lining up with TRBD2. The junction had 2 bases not matched to a gene; V was cut back by 6 bases and J by 4 bases. Germline V gene data show CDR1 as SGHTA and CDR2 as FQGNSA. The CDR3 length is 13 residues.

This clonotype has ten or more counts. This chain links TRBV5-1 with TRBJ2-7; the D is unclear. The CDR3 totals 13 residues. V shed 4 bases and J shed 1 base, with 9 bases lying between them. Germline CDR1 reads SGHRS; CDR2 reads YFSETQ. CDR3 loop: CASSGQASYEQYF. The CDR3 DNA follows: TGCGCCAGCAGCGGGCAGGCGTCCTACGAGCAGTACTTC.

The chain is built from TRBV12-3 or TRBV12-4 and TRBJ1-1; D possibly corresponds to TRBD1 (6 bases). The CDR3 is 13 amino acids. Trimming removed 6 bases at V and 7 bases at J, with 15 bases between. The CDR3 loop is CASRNTGSNEAFF. CDR3 in DNA: TGTGCCAGCAGAAACACAGGGAGTAATGAAGCTTTCTTT.

This clonotype has a count of ten or more. This chain joins TRBV11-1 and TRBJ2-2; 7 bases are shared with TRBD2. The V segment lost 2 bases and the J segment 0 bases; nucleotides outside the gene matches: 12. CDR3 size: 19 residues. The germline V gene has CDR1 SGHAT and CDR2 FQDESV (reference sequence). The CDR3 coding sequence is TGTGCCAGCAGCTTATCCAGCGGGATAGCCCGCGCGAACACCGGGGAGCTGTTTTTT. This gives the protein CASSLSSGIARANTGELFF.

This clonotype has a count of ten or more. V gene TRBV12-3 or TRBV12-4 combines with J gene TRBJ2-3; 7 bases agree with TRBD1. CDR3 length: 13 amino acids. V gave up 6 bases and J gave up 3 bases; unmatched junction bases: 3. This chain's CDR3 is CASSLGQTDTQYF. DNA of the CDR3: TGTGCCAGCAGCTTGGGACAGACAGATACGCAGTATTTT.

This rearrangement joins TRBV20-1 to TRBJ2-3, with D unresolved. The V end was cut by 0 bases, the J end by 3 bases, with 7 bases between. Germline assignment: CDR1 DFQATT and CDR2 SNEGSKA (reference sequence). The CDR3 is made up of 13 amino acids. CDR3 in amino acids: CSARDLGTDTQYF. CDR3 nucleotides: TGCAGTGCTAGAGATCTAGGGACAGATACGCAGTATTTT.

The chain is built from TRBV5-6 and TRBJ2-6, with 8 bases lining up with TRBD1. In germline, CDR1 is SGHDT, CDR2 YYEEEE. The CDR3 has 17 residues. Losses at the gene ends were 1 base for V and 4 bases for J; bases not matched to a gene: 7. CDR3 sequence reads: CASSLTGGTSGANVLTF. Written as DNA, the CDR3 is TGTGCCAGCAGCTTGACAGGGGGAACCTCCGGGGCCAACGTCCTGACTTTC.

The chain combines TRBV7-2 with TRBJ2-1; TRBD2 matches 7 bases. Per germline, CDR1 SGHTA and CDR2 FQGNSA. CDR3 length equals 15 residues. Unmatched junction bases numbered 16, after V lost 5 bases and J lost 12 bases. The CDR3 sequence is CASSPKVASGRGQFF. DNA of the CDR3: TGTGCCAGCAGCCCAAAGGTGGCTAGCGGCAGAGGGCAGTTCTTC. Looking up the rest from reference TRBV7-2 and TRBJ2-1 gives the full variable domain: GAGVSQSPSNKVTEKGKDVELRCDPISGHTALYWYRQSLGQGLEFLIYFQGNSAPDKSGLPSDRFSAERTGGSVSTLTIQRTQQEDSAVYLCASSPKVASGRGQFFGPGTRLTVL.

This clonotype came up a few times. At one end the junction does not follow the germline gene, possibly because of a read error. The rearrangement uses TRBV2 and TRBJ1-5; TRBD1 matches 11 bases. CDR3 length: 19 amino acids. Germline CDR1 SNHLY, CDR2 FYNNEI. The CDR3 loop reads CACSSAGQGAHWGNQPQHF. CDR3 nucleotides: TGTGCCTGCAGCAGCGCCGGACAGGGGGCTCATTGGGGCAATCAGCCCCAGCATTTT.

There are many counts of this clonotype. This chain uses TRBV30 with TRBJ2-5; 7 bases are a match to TRBD2. In germline, CDR1 is GTSNPN, CDR2 SVGIG (reference sequence). The V gene end was trimmed by 5 bases and the J gene end by 4 bases; junction bases not matched to a gene: 7. The CDR3 sequence is 13 residues long. CDR3 nucleotides: TGTGCCTGGCAGACGGGGGGAGGAGAGACCCAGTACTTC. Its protein product is CAWQTGGGETQYF. The full variable domain, its missing parts supplied by reference TRBV30 and TRBJ2-5, is SQTIHQWPATLVQPVGSPLSLECTVEGTSNPNLYWYRQAAGRGLQLLFYSVGIGQISSEVPQNLSASRPQDRQFILSSKKLLLSDSGFYLCAWQTGGGETQYFGPGTRLLVL.

The chain combines TRBV7-3 with TRBJ2-3; TRBD2 aligns across 12 bases. V lost 4 bases and J lost 2; bases outside the gene matches: 4. CDR1 is SGHTA and CDR2 is FQGTGA in the germline V gene. The CDR3 spans 16 residues. The CDR3 DNA reads TGTGCCAGCAGCTCAGGACTAGCGGGGATCACAGATACGCAGTATTTT. This gives the protein CASSSGLAGITDTQYF.

This clonotype was seen more than once but under ten times. This chain connects TRBV28 to TRBJ1-5; D gene unclear. The V end lost 5 bases, the J end lost 2 bases, and 16 bases lay between the germline ends. CDR3 length equals 16 residues. Per the germline V gene, CDR1 is MDHEN and CDR2 is SYDVKM. CDR3: CASSLGTNLGNQPQHF. As DNA, the CDR3 is TGTGCCAGCAGTCTTGGTACCAATCTGGGCAATCAGCCCCAGCATTTT.

The sample holds a few counts of this clonotype. The rearrangement joins TRBV27 to TRBJ2-3, with D possibly TRBD1 on 7 matching bases. CDR3 length: 15 amino acids. CDR1 is MNHEY and CDR2 is SMNVEV in the germline V gene (reference sequence). V lost 0 bases and J lost 5, with 12 bases in between. Here the CDR3 DNA reads TGTGCCAGCAGTTTATCCAGGGGGGATGTAGATACGCAGTATTTT. Its translation: CASSLSRGDVDTQYF.

This clonotype was detected only a few times. The genes are TRBV9 and TRBJ2-1, with D perhaps given as TRBD1 or TRBD2 (5 bases each). Per germline, CDR1 SGDLS and CDR2 YYNGEE. Deletions cut 2 bases from V and 5 bases from J, with 14 bases between. The CDR3 is made up of 15 amino acids. The CDR3 protein is CASSVGGVGNNEQFF. The CDR3, as DNA: TGTGCCAGCAGCGTTGGGGGAGTAGGGAACAATGAGCAGTTCTTC.

This clonotype was observed many times. The chain is built from TRBV7-8 and TRBJ2-5; 9 nucleotides line up with TRBD2. Trimming removed 5 bases from V and 3 bases from J; junction bases left unmatched: 10. The CDR3 consists of 16 residues. CDR1 and CDR2 (germline): SGHVS, FQNEAQ. This chain's CDR3 is CASSQMGLAVKETQYF. DNA of the CDR3: TGTGCCAGCAGCCAAATGGGACTAGCTGTAAAAGAGACCCAGTACTTC.

This clonotype was counted between two and nine times. The chain recombines TRBV5-4 with TRBJ2-1; 14 positions match TRBD2. V was clipped by 0 bases and J by 6 bases; unmatched bases: 5. This CDR3 has 17 amino acids. Germline V CDR1 and CDR2: SGHNT, YYREEE (reference sequence). CDR3 coding DNA: TGTGCCAGCAGCTTGGTGGCAGGGACTAGCGGGGGCAATGAGCAGTTCTTC. Its protein product is CASSLVAGTSGGNEQFF.

The sample holds a few counts of this clonotype. The rearrangement uses TRBV6-2 or TRBV6-3 and TRBJ2-2; the D gene is possibly TRBD2 (6 bases). V lost 2 bases, J lost 1 base, and 8 bases lay in between. Per the germline V gene, CDR1 is MNHEY and CDR2 is SVGEGT. The CDR3 consists of 15 residues. In DNA form, the CDR3 reads TGTGCCAGCAGTTACCGGGAGCGGAACACCGGGGAGCTGTTTTTT. This sequence encodes CASSYRERNTGELFF.

This clonotype came up a few times. The gene calls are TRBV20-1 and TRBJ2-3, with no clear D. The germline V and J ends were trimmed by 3 bases and 6 bases, with 10 bases remaining between them. This CDR3 has 12 amino acids. Germline V gene sequence: CDR1 DFQATT, CDR2 SNEGSKA (reference sequence). The CDR3 loop reads CSASDSGDTQYF. CDR3 DNA: TGCAGTGCTAGTGACTCTGGTGATACGCAGTATTTT.

This clonotype was counted many times. The J gene is TRBJ2-3, the V gene TRBV11-2, with unresolved D. The CDR3 has 16 amino acids. V shed 1 base and J shed 3 bases, with 14 bases lying between them. CDR1 is SGHAT, CDR2 FQNNGV, per germline. Here the CDR3 reads CASSLGEGRWTDTQYF. The DNA for the CDR3 is TGTGCCAGCAGCTTAGGAGAAGGCCGGTGGACAGATACGCAGTATTTT.

The chain has TRBV6-2 or TRBV6-3 and TRBJ2-1; 10 bases agree with TRBD2. Germline lookup yields CDR1 MNHEY and CDR2 SVGEGT. Trimming at V came to 7 bases and at J to 15 bases, leaving 9 bases not matched to a gene. There are 12 residues in the CDR3. In DNA form, the CDR3 reads TGTGCCAGCAACCCAGGCGGGACTAGCGTGTTCTTC. Translation gives CASNPGGTSVFF.

This clonotype was seen only once. The rearrangement uses TRBV11-2 and TRBJ2-7; D is ambiguous. Germline-derived CDR1 and CDR2 are SGHAT and FQNNGV. Trimming pared 2 bases from V and 4 bases from J, leaving 6 bases between. This CDR3 is 12 amino acids long. The chain's CDR3 is CASSLIWYEQYF. The DNA of the CDR3 is TGTGCCAGCAGCTTAATTTGGTACGAGCAGTACTTC.

The chain combines TRBV3-1 with TRBJ2-7; a weak D match, TRBD1 (8 bases). The CDR3 contains 17 residues. Germline V CDR1 and CDR2: LGHDT, YNNKEL (reference sequence). The V gene lost 0 bases and the J gene lost 1 base, with 16 bases spanning the gap. This chain's CDR3 is CASSQDPGQGGSYEQYF. The CDR3 DNA sequence: TGTGCCAGCAGCCAAGATCCTGGACAGGGAGGGTCCTACGAGCAGTACTTC.

The rearrangement joins TRBV6-5 to TRBJ1-1; D gene unclear. Trimming pared 2 bases from V and 5 bases from J, leaving 15 bases between. Germline V gives CDR1 MNHEY, CDR2 SVGAGI. The CDR3 totals 15 residues. CDR3 protein: CASSYRGATGTEAFF. CDR3 bases: TGTGCCAGCAGTTACCGGGGAGCCACGGGAACTGAAGCTTTCTTT.

This clonotype was recorded a few times. V and J are TRBV6-2 or TRBV6-3 and TRBJ2-5, with D possibly matching TRBD2 (6 bases). With 2 bases removed from V and 7 bases from J, the gap between germline ends came to 11 bases. Germline V CDR1 and CDR2: MNHEY, SVGEGT. CDR3 length equals 13 residues. The CDR3, as DNA: TGTGCCAGCAGTTACGGGACGGAGGGGACCCAGTACTTC. Translation gives CASSYGTEGTQYF.

This clonotype was recorded a few times. The chain carries TRBV29-1 and TRBJ2-3, with D perhaps assigned TRBD1 or TRBD2 (5 bases each). Trimming stripped 1 base from V and 3 bases from J, with 20 bases between. CDR3 size: 17 residues. Germline V gene sequence: CDR1 SQVTM, CDR2 ANQGSEA. CDR3 bases: TGCAGCGTTGAAGCAGGGTGGGGAGTAGGTTTGACAGATACGCAGTATTTT. Translated: CSVEAGWGVGLTDTQYF.

This clonotype was seen a handful of times. This chain joins TRBV7-2 and TRBJ2-3, with 10 nucleotides matching TRBD2. The length of the CDR3 is 17 residues. Germline CDR1 reads SGHTA; CDR2 reads FQGNSA. After removal of 0 bases from V and 2 bases from J, the junction contained 5 bases not matched to a gene. As DNA, the CDR3 is TGTGCCAGCAGCTTAGCTCTAGCGGGGGATGACACAGATACGCAGTATTTT. This translates into CASSLALAGDDTDTQYF.

This clonotype was found a few times. The chain is built from TRBV7-9 and TRBJ2-1, with 8 bases aligning to TRBD2. CDR1 and CDR2 (germline): SEHNR, FQNEAQ (reference sequence). Trimming cost V 5 bases and J 2 bases; bases outside gene matches: 5. CDR3 length: 15 residues. The CDR3 DNA is TGTGCCAGCAGCCAATCGACTAGCGCCTACAATGAGCAGTTCTTC. It encodes CASSQSTSAYNEQFF.

There are a few counts of this clonotype. The CDR3 reads CASSLGGHITNYEQYF. The CDR3 DNA follows: TGTGCCAGCAGTTTAGGAGGACACATCACTAACTACGAGCAGTACTTC. The chain is built from TRBV12-3 or TRBV12-4 and TRBJ2-7; perhaps TRBD1 as D (5 bases). With 1 base removed from V and 3 bases from J, the gap between germline ends came to 16 bases. The CDR3 length is 16 residues.

The chain combines TRBV20-1 with TRBJ2-7, with a tentative D call TRBD1 (6 bases). Germline CDR1 is DFQATT and CDR2 is SNEGSKA (reference sequence). The CDR3 runs to 13 residues. V was cut by 6 bases and J by 4 bases, with 16 bases left in between. The CDR3 loop is CSAAPRQAYEQYF. The CDR3 DNA follows: TGCAGTGCAGCCCCAAGACAGGCATACGAGCAGTACTTC.

This clonotype turned up a few times. CDR3 loop: CASSLQTSAETQYF. The CDR3 nucleotides are TGTGCCAGCAGCTTACAGACTTCGGCGGAGACCCAGTACTTC. The chain uses TRBV7-9 and TRBJ2-5; no firm D call. Per the germline V gene, CDR1 is SEHNR and CDR2 is FQNEAQ (reference sequence). V was pared by 2 bases and J by 5 bases, with 12 bases between. The CDR3 runs 14 residues.

This clonotype turned up a few times. The chain is built from TRBV28 and TRBJ2-2, with D perhaps matching TRBD2 (5 bases). Germline lookup yields CDR1 MDHEN and CDR2 SYDVKM. The CDR3 covers 15 residues. V lost 3 bases and J 0 bases, leaving 8 bases between the germline ends. Here the CDR3 DNA reads TGTGCCAGCAGTTTCTTAGCGCCGAACACCGGGGAGCTGTTTTTT. Translation: CASSFLAPNTGELFF.